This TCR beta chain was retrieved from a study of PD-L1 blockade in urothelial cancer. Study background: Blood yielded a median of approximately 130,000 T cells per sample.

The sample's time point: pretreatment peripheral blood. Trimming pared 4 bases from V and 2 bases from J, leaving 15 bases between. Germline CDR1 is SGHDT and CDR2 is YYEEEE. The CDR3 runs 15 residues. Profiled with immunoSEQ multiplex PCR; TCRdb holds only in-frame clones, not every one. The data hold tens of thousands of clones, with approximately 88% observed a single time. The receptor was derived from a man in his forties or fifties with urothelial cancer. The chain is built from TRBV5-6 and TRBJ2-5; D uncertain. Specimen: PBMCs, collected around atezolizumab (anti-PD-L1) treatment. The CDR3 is CASSRPRFGQETQYF. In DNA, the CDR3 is TGTGCCAGCAGCAGACCTCGGTTCGGGCAAGAGACCCAGTACTTC.